This TCR beta chain was identified in a study of blood T cells in healthy people across ages. Study-wide points: Measured against age, TCR beta diversity per million T cells decreased in a roughly linear manner. Diversity estimates from one million T cells were considered underestimates.

The CDR3 sequence is 14 residues long. CDR1 and CDR2 (germline): MNHEY, SMNVEV (reference sequence). Trimming left V 4 bases short and J 4 bases short, with 13 bases between. In regard to this clonotype: Its antigen is not known.

Alongside a J-beta primer mix, a sample-barcoded 5' primer served in a second PCR lasting roughly 6 to 11 cycles. Template switching added a 12-random-nucleotide identifier to every cDNA molecule. Via MiXCR, TCRdb re-called the 5' RACE reads, giving one row per CDR3 protein. In the table there are about a million distinct CDR3 sequences, just over 50% of which are singletons. Sequencing input: blood. This chain uses TRBV27 with TRBJ1-2; D is ambiguous. This clonotype was obtained from a woman aged 55-69 years in good health. This chain's CDR3 is CASSSSLNLYGYTF. As DNA, the CDR3 is TGTGCCAGCAGTTCCAGCCTCAACCTCTATGGCTACACCTTC.